Listed here are 28 T cell receptor beta chains from one sample, sequenced in a study of blood T cell repertoires in COVID-19. Assay used: immunoSEQ multiplex PCR; TCRdb lists only in-frame clones, some missing. The table shows about 89,000 clones, with about 83% occurring only once. Source material: peripheral blood. The receptors here all came from a man between 65 and 79 years old with COVID-19, enrolled during active disease.

V usage is TRBV29-1 and J usage is TRBJ2-1; 11 bases agree with TRBD2. The length of the CDR3 is 14 residues. CDR1 is SQVTM and CDR2 is ANQGSEA in the germline V gene. The trim removed 7 bases at V and 8 bases at J, leaving 10 bases unmatched. CDR3 region: CSASSGRAVDEQFF. CDR3 in DNA: TGCAGCGCCAGTAGCGGGAGGGCAGTAGATGAGCAGTTCTTC.

A remark on this clone: The sample contains more than one DNA sequence encoding this CDR3. This chain joins TRBV12-3 or TRBV12-4 and TRBJ1-3, with D uncertain. This CDR3 contains 13 residues. The V gene lost 6 bases and the J gene lost 0 bases, with 6 bases spanning the gap. The CDR3 coding sequence is TGTGCCAGCAGCCCCAGCTCTGGAAACACCATATATTTT. This codes for CASSPSSGNTIYF.

This chain joins TRBV10-3 and TRBJ1-6; D remains ambiguous. Trimming took off 8 bases at V and 9 bases at J, with 14 bases between the two ends. The germline CDR1 and CDR2 sequences are ENHRY and SYGVKD. The CDR3 runs to 13 residues. Here the CDR3 DNA reads TGTGCCATCTATGCGGGCGGAGTTTCACCCCTCCACTTT. Protein product: CAIYAGGVSPLHF.

The rearrangement joins TRBV6-1 to TRBJ1-3, with D possibly matching TRBD1 (5 bases). The CDR3 has 15 amino acids. V lost 2 bases and J lost 7, with 15 bases in between. Germline CDR1 is MNHNS and CDR2 is SASEGT. Here the CDR3 reads CASSERGAGVNTIYF. In DNA, the CDR3 is TGTGCCAGCAGTGAAAGGGGTGCTGGTGTCAACACCATATATTTT.

The CDR3 spells CASTAYSNQPQHF. As DNA, the CDR3 is TGTGCCAGCACCGCCTATAGCAATCAGCCCCAGCATTTT. The chain is built from TRBV12-3 or TRBV12-4 and TRBJ1-5; D call uncertain. V was pared by 7 bases and J by 0 bases, with 7 bases between. The CDR3 is made up of 13 amino acids.

This chain joins TRBV18 and TRBJ2-7; weak D call: TRBD2 (5 bases). This CDR3 is 14 amino acids long. V shed 2 bases and J shed 7 bases, with 15 bases lying between them. The germline V gene has CDR1 KGHSH and CDR2 LQKENI. The CDR3 DNA is TGTGCCAGCTCACCAAGGACGGGGATTGGTGAGCAGTACTTC. Translated: CASSPRTGIGEQYF. Supplemented by reference TRBV18 and TRBJ2-7, the full variable domain reads NAGVMQNPRHLVRRRGQEARLRCSPMKGHSHVYWYRQLPEEGLKFMVYLQKENIIDESGMPKERFSAEFPKEGPSILRIQQVVRGDSAAYFCASSPRTGIGEQYFGPGTRLTVT.

V usage is TRBV7-7 and J usage is TRBJ2-7; no reliable D call. Trimming stripped 0 bases from V and 5 bases from J, with 8 bases between. Germline CDR1 and CDR2: SSHAT and FNYEAQ (reference sequence). The CDR3 has 13 amino acids. CDR3 amino acids: CASSLASSDEQYF. For the CDR3, the DNA is TGTGCCAGCAGCTTAGCTAGTTCCGACGAGCAGTACTTC. The full variable domain, rest sourced from reference TRBV7-7 and TRBJ2-7, is GAGVSQSPRYKVTKRGQDVTLRCDPISSHATLYWYQQALGQGPEFLTYFNYEAQPDKSGLPSDRFSAERPEGSISTLTIQRTEQRDSAMYRCASSLASSDEQYFGPGTRLTVT.

The genes are TRBV28 and TRBJ1-1; a weak D match, TRBD1 (5 bases). V lost 5 bases and J 4 bases, leaving 14 bases between the germline ends. Germline assignment: CDR1 MDHEN and CDR2 SYDVKM. CDR3 size: 14 residues. The CDR3 DNA follows: TGTGCCAGCAGTCCATGGGGCTACGGCACTGAAGCTTTCTTT. This sequence encodes CASSPWGYGTEAFF.

Here the CDR3 reads CASSSRTGSYEQYF. The CDR3 bases are TGTGCCAGCAGTTCGAGAACAGGGAGCTACGAGCAGTACTTC. The chain joins TRBV28 to TRBJ2-7; possible D gene TRBD1, 6 bases. Germline V gives CDR1 MDHEN, CDR2 SYDVKM. With 4 bases removed from V and 3 bases from J, the gap between germline ends came to 13 bases. The CDR3 has 14 amino acids.

This chain joins TRBV24-1 and TRBJ2-7, with D tentatively TRBD2 (7 bases). Germline V gives CDR1 KGHDR, CDR2 SFDVKD. The CDR3 loop spans 16 amino acids. Trimming cost V 4 bases and J 0 bases, with 15 bases left between them. CDR3 DNA sequence: TGTGCCACCAGTGACAATAGGGGGGGAAGCTCCTACGAGCAGTACTTC. Protein product: CATSDNRGGSSYEQYF.

The chain combines TRBV7-7 with TRBJ2-7; D perhaps matches TRBD1 (7 bases). The CDR3 is made up of 18 amino acids. V was shortened by 5 bases and J by 0 bases, with 23 bases between the two germline ends. CDR1 is SSHAT and CDR2 is FNYEAQ in the germline V gene (reference sequence). In DNA form, the CDR3 reads TGTGCCAGCAGCCCCGCCATCAGCCGCGGGACAGCCTCCTACGAGCAGTACTTC. The encoded protein is CASSPAISRGTASYEQYF.

CDR3 DNA: TGCGCCAGCAGCCAAGATTGGACAGGGCCCTACGAGCAGTACTTC. Its protein product is CASSQDWTGPYEQYF. This rearrangement joins TRBV4-3 to TRBJ2-7; 8 bases match TRBD1. The ends lost 0 bases at V and 2 bases at J; junction bases unmatched: 3. CDR1 is LGHNA, CDR2 YSLEER, per germline. The CDR3 loop spans 15 amino acids.

V and J are TRBV7-9 and TRBJ2-5; no clear D. Germline CDR1 and CDR2: SEHNR and FQNEAQ (reference sequence). CDR3 length: 12 residues. Trimming took 10 bases from V and 5 from J, leaving 14 bases between them. This CDR3 is CAIASGEETQYF. In nucleotides, the CDR3 is TGTGCCATCGCATCCGGTGAGGAGACCCAGTACTTC. The whole variable domain, remainder taken from reference TRBV7-9 and TRBJ2-5, is DTGVSQNPRHKITKRGQNVTFRCDPISEHNRLYWYRQTLGQGPEFLTYFQNEAQLEKSRLLSDRFSAERPKGSFSTLEIQRTEQGDSAMYLCAIASGEETQYFGPGTRLLVL.

The genes are TRBV28 and TRBJ1-1; possible D gene TRBD1, 5 bases. Germline V lookup: CDR1 MDHEN, CDR2 SYDVKM. Trimming cost V 6 bases and J 8 bases, with 13 bases left between them. The CDR3 sequence is 12 residues long. CDR3 nucleotide sequence: TGTGCCAGCAGCCCCTATCGGACAGAAGCTTTCTTT. Translation: CASSPYRTEAFF.

This chain joins TRBV28 and TRBJ1-2; TRBD1 matches 10 bases. Losses at the gene ends were 10 bases for V and 4 bases for J; bases not matched to a gene: 9. Per the germline V gene, CDR1 is MDHEN and CDR2 is SYDVKM. The CDR3 is made up of 14 amino acids. The CDR3 region has the DNA TGTGCCACAACGACAGGGGGCAACCCCTATGGCTACACCTTC. Amino acid sequence: CATTTGGNPYGYTF.

This clone was counted a few times. J is TRBJ2-1 and V is TRBV13, with 8 bases identical to TRBD2. The CDR3 length is 18 residues. Germline V lookup: CDR1 PRHDT, CDR2 FYEKMQ (reference sequence). The trim removed 0 bases at V and 3 bases at J, leaving 10 bases unmatched. CDR3 protein: CASSLGPSSGLYYNEQFF. In DNA form, the CDR3 reads TGTGCCAGCAGCTTAGGCCCGTCTAGCGGGTTGTACTACAATGAGCAGTTCTTC.

V gene TRBV30 combines with J gene TRBJ1-6, with 9 bases identical to TRBD1. Germline CDR1 and CDR2: GTSNPN and SVGIG (reference sequence). CDR3 length: 15 residues. J was trimmed by 7 bases and V by 0 bases; bases with no gene match: 4. The CDR3 DNA sequence: TGTGCCTGGAGTGTTCGGGACAGGGAAAATTCACCCCTCCACTTT. This encodes CAWSVRDRENSPLHF.

The V call is TRBV11-2, the J call TRBJ2-2; a possible D gene is TRBD1 (5 bases). Germline CDR1 SGHAT, CDR2 FQNNGV. CDR3 length equals 18 residues. V was shortened by 1 base and J by 3 bases, with 18 bases between the two germline ends. CDR3 in DNA: TGTGCCAGCAGCTTAGGCCGTGGGGCTAGACAATACACCGGGGAGCTGTTTTTT. This encodes CASSLGRGARQYTGELFF.

This clone showed up just once. This chain uses TRBV19 with TRBJ1-4; tentative D call: TRBD1 (5 bases). This CDR3 is built from 15 residues. CDR1 is LNHDA, CDR2 SQIVND, per germline (reference sequence). V was clipped by 7 bases and J by 5 bases, with 17 bases between them. The DNA for the CDR3 is TGTGCCAGTACGAGCCGTTTCAGGGAAAATGAAAAACTGTTTTTT. As protein: CASTSRFRENEKLFF. Full variable domain (remainder filled in from reference TRBV19 and TRBJ1-4): DGGITQSPKYLFRKEGQNVTLSCEQNLNHDAMYWYRQDPGQGLRLIYYSQIVNDFQKGDIAEGYSVSREKKESFPLTVTSAQKNPTAFYLCASTSRFRENEKLFFGSGTQLSVL.

This clone was detected a few times. The V gene is TRBV28, the J gene TRBJ1-1; no clear D gene. V was shortened by 2 bases and J by 7 bases, with 11 bases between the two germline ends. The germline gives CDR1 MDHEN, CDR2 SYDVKM. The CDR3 spans 13 residues. The CDR3 here is CASSLGSRREAFF. CDR3 bases: TGTGCCAGCAGTTTAGGGTCCAGGCGTGAAGCTTTCTTT.

The chain uses TRBV19 and TRBJ1-5; D is perhaps TRBD1 (6 bases). Deletions cut 5 bases from V and 4 bases from J, with 21 bases between. In germline, CDR1 is LNHDA, CDR2 SQIVND (reference sequence). This CDR3 has 17 amino acids. Written as DNA, the CDR3 is TGTGCCAGTAGTGTAAGAGGGGGACAAAAGGGGAATCAGCCCCAGCATTTT. Translated, it gives CASSVRGGQKGNQPQHF.

The J gene is TRBJ1-1, the V gene TRBV6-2 or TRBV6-3; D is uncertain. The germline V and J ends were trimmed by 0 bases and 0 bases, with 5 bases remaining between them. Germline V gives CDR1 MNHEY, CDR2 SVGEGT. The CDR3 is 14 residues long. The chain's CDR3 is CASSYSSMNTEAFF. The CDR3 nucleotides read TGTGCCAGCAGTTACTCGTCCATGAACACTGAAGCTTTCTTT.

This sequence joins TRBV7-9 and TRBJ2-1; tentatively, D is TRBD2 (7 bases). The ends were cut back, 5 bases at V and 8 bases at J, with 22 bases in the middle. Germline CDR1 reads SEHNR; CDR2 reads FQNEAQ (reference sequence). CDR3 size: 16 residues. Here the CDR3 DNA reads TGTGCCAGCAGCCCTCAGTTTGGGGGGGGCCGGCATGAGCAGTTCTTC. Protein product: CASSPQFGGGRHEQFF.

This clone was counted a single time. This rearrangement joins TRBV12-3 or TRBV12-4 to TRBJ2-2; the D is unclear. The V end lost 6 bases, the J end lost 4 bases, and 6 bases lay between the germline ends. The CDR3 sequence is 12 residues long. The CDR3 here is CASSDSTGELFF. The DNA for the CDR3 is TGTGCCAGCAGCGACTCCACCGGGGAGCTGTTTTTT.

This clone was detected a few times. The chain uses TRBV14 and TRBJ1-3; a possible D gene is TRBD1 (6 bases). The germline V gene has CDR1 SGHDN and CDR2 FVKESK. Deletions cut 5 bases from V and 5 bases from J, with 16 bases between. This CDR3 comprises 15 residues. Here the CDR3 DNA reads TGTGCCAGCAGCGACAACAGGGAATCGCGAAACACCATATATTTT. Translating gives CASSDNRESRNTIYF.

The gene calls are TRBV28 and TRBJ2-7; 9 nucleotides agree with TRBD1. CDR1 is MDHEN, CDR2 SYDVKM, per germline. J was trimmed by 7 bases and V by 5 bases; bases with no gene match: 12. This CDR3 is built from 15 residues. The CDR3 coding sequence is TGTGCCAGCAGTCCGCCTGGGACAGGGTCTGTGGAGCAGTACTTC. Amino acids: CASSPPGTGSVEQYF.

On this clone itself: Other nucleotide sequences in the sample specify the same CDR3. V usage is TRBV29-1 and J usage is TRBJ1-1; D gene uncertain. The CDR3 runs to 12 residues. Trimming took 0 bases from V and 0 from J, leaving 2 bases between them. Per the germline V gene, CDR1 is SQVTM and CDR2 is ANQGSEA. CDR3 sequence: CSVEDMNTEAFF. CDR3 coding DNA: TGCAGCGTTGAAGATATGAACACTGAAGCTTTCTTT. The whole variable domain, remainder taken from reference TRBV29-1 and TRBJ1-1, is SAVISQKPSRDICQRGTSLTIQCQVDSQVTMMFWYRQQPGQSLTLIATANQGSEATYESGFVIDKFPISRPNLTFSTLTVSNMSPEDSSIYLCSVEDMNTEAFFGQGTRLTVV.

This clone has only one observation. J is TRBJ1-4 and V is TRBV9; D is unclear. Germline CDR1 is SGDLS and CDR2 is YYNGEE. With 2 bases removed from V and 8 bases from J, the gap between germline ends came to 7 bases. CDR3 length: 12 residues. The CDR3 reads CASSVPGEKLFF. DNA of the CDR3: TGTGCCAGCAGCGTTCCGGGGGAAAAACTGTTTTTT.